A single sample gave rise to the 11 T cell receptor beta chains below, sequenced in a study of blood T cell repertoires in COVID-19. Measured with immunoSEQ multiplex PCR; TCRdb has only the in-frame clones, and not every one. This table holds fewer than 350,000 clones, around 90% found once. The source material was peripheral blood. These receptors were obtained from a woman in her 30s with COVID-19, enrolled during active disease.

The chain couples TRBV7-2 to TRBJ1-6, with a tentative D call TRBD1 (6 bases). CDR1 is SGHTA and CDR2 is FQGNSA in the germline V gene. The CDR3 is made up of 16 amino acids. V was pared by 4 bases and J by 4 bases, with 14 bases between. As DNA, the CDR3 is TGTGCCAGCAGCTCCCCGTTACAGGGTTATAATTCACCCCTCCACTTT. Protein: CASSSPLQGYNSPLHF.

The table lists this clone with a count of one. The chain couples TRBV19 to TRBJ1-5; D remains unclear. This CDR3 is built from 13 residues. CDR1 is LNHDA, CDR2 SQIVND, per germline (reference sequence). Trimming took 0 bases from V and 10 from J, leaving 10 bases between them. The CDR3 here is CASSIDRGRPQHF. The DNA for the CDR3 is TGTGCCAGTAGTATAGATAGAGGGAGACCCCAGCATTTT.

CDR3 sequence: CASSSRQGETYEQYF. The CDR3 DNA sequence: TGTGCCAGCAGCTCAAGACAGGGGGAAACCTACGAGCAGTACTTC. The chain has TRBV7-9 and TRBJ2-7; 9 nucleotides align to TRBD1. Trimming cost V 4 bases and J 2 bases; bases outside gene matches: 6. CDR3 size: 15 residues. CDR1 and CDR2 from the germline V gene are SEHNR and FQNEAQ (reference sequence).

The CDR3 coding sequence is TGTGCCAGCAGCGTAGCCGGCCACAGGGTATGGACACAGATACGCGGTGCGTATTTT. Translation: CASSVAGHRVWTQIRGAYF. The rearrangement uses TRBV9 and TRBJ2-3; maybe TRBD1 (6 bases). The CDR3 runs to 19 residues. CDR1 SGDLS and CDR2 YYNGEE come from the germline V gene. V lost 0 bases and J 14 bases, leaving 34 bases between the germline ends.

This clone appeared a single time. V gene TRBV30 combines with J gene TRBJ2-7; D gene ambiguous. The length of the CDR3 is 11 residues. Germline V gene sequence: CDR1 GTSNPN, CDR2 SVGIG (reference sequence). V was trimmed by 2 bases and J by 4 bases, leaving 6 bases between them. For the CDR3, the DNA is TGTGCCTGGAGTTCTCTATACGAGCAGTACTTC. Translated, it gives CAWSSLYEQYF. The whole variable domain, remainder taken from reference TRBV30 and TRBJ2-7, is SQTIHQWPATLVQPVGSPLSLECTVEGTSNPNLYWYRQAAGRGLQLLFYSVGIGQISSEVPQNLSASRPQDRQFILSSKKLLLSDSGFYLCAWSSLYEQYFGPGTRLTVT.

The V gene is TRBV29-1, the J gene TRBJ1-2; D perhaps matches TRBD1 (6 bases). V lost 6 bases and J lost 7, with 12 bases in between. CDR1 and CDR2 from the germline V gene are SQVTM and ANQGSEA. The CDR3 length is 11 residues. CDR3 coding DNA: TGCAGCGTGAGGGCAGGGGCTGGCTACACCTTC. Protein sequence: CSVRAGAGYTF. Variable domain in full (rest from reference TRBV29-1 and TRBJ1-2): SAVISQKPSRDICQRGTSLTIQCQVDSQVTMMFWYRQQPGQSLTLIATANQGSEATYESGFVIDKFPISRPNLTFSTLTVSNMSPEDSSIYLCSVRAGAGYTFGSGTRLTVV.

The V and J genes are TRBV6-2 or TRBV6-3 and TRBJ1-6; D is unclear. V dropped 5 bases and J dropped 0 bases, with 14 bases sitting between them. CDR1 is MNHEY, CDR2 SVGEGT, per germline. The CDR3 consists of 17 residues. In DNA form, the CDR3 reads TGTGCCAGCAGTCTCTCCACTTCTCACTCCTATAATTCACCCCTCCACTTT. Translation gives CASSLSTSHSYNSPLHF.

This clone occurred once. The CDR3 loop is CASRPGGLAERTGELFF. Here the CDR3 DNA reads TGTGCCAGCCGTCCCGGGGGACTAGCGGAGCGGACCGGGGAGCTGTTTTTT. The chain has TRBV28 and TRBJ2-2; 11 bases are shared with TRBD2. The CDR3 spans 17 residues. V gave up 8 bases and J gave up 5 bases; unmatched junction bases: 13. The germline CDR1 and CDR2 sequences are MDHEN and SYDVKM.

The gene calls are TRBV5-5 and TRBJ2-2, with TRBD1 matching 11 bases. CDR1 SGHKS and CDR2 YYEKEE come from the germline V gene (reference sequence). Losses at the gene ends were 4 bases for V and 7 bases for J; bases not matched to a gene: 9. The CDR3 spans 16 residues. For the CDR3, the DNA is TGTGCCAGCAGCAGCCCCGGGACAGGGGGTAGCGGGGAGCTGTTTTTT. Its translation: CASSSPGTGGSGELFF.

CDR3 sequence: CAIATSGRMAETQYF. CDR3 DNA: TGTGCCATTGCCACTAGCGGGAGAATGGCAGAGACCCAGTACTTC. The chain recombines TRBV10-3 with TRBJ2-5; 11 positions match TRBD2. The CDR3 has 15 residues. Germline lookup yields CDR1 ENHRY and CDR2 SYGVKD. Trimming cost V 9 bases and J 4 bases; bases outside gene matches: 10.

The CDR3 loop reads CASSFTSGSDQETQYF. CDR3 bases: TGTGCCAGCAGTTTTACTAGCGGGAGTGATCAAGAGACCCAGTACTTC. V usage is TRBV11-2 and J usage is TRBJ2-5, with 11 bases aligning to TRBD2. CDR1 is SGHAT and CDR2 is FQNNGV in the germline V gene. V shed 6 bases and J 2 bases; nucleotides not matched to a gene: 8. The CDR3 runs 16 residues.